The 3 T cell receptor beta chains below were found in one sample sequenced in a study of human T cells and chemical hapten exposure. Time point: patch test 3, about 24 weeks after DPC sensitization. Treatment here: therapeutic diphenylcyclopropenone sensitization with weekly scalp DPC. TCRdb reprocessed the RACE reads via MiXCR and lists one record per CDR3 protein. The sample holds about 82,000 distinct CDR3 sequences, 10% to 15% seen once. Sequencing used whole blood, obtained in connection with sensitization to the hapten diphenylcyclopropenone (DPC). The origin of the receptors is a woman aged 45 to 65 with alopecia areata. Some clones in this sample may be carry-over from other donors' samples.

This clonotype was observed many times. The chain uses TRBV12-3 or TRBV12-4 and TRBJ1-4, with TRBD1 as a possible D gene (5 bases). V was cut by 6 bases and J by 7 bases, with 12 bases left in between. CDR3 length: 13 amino acids. The CDR3 coding sequence is TGTGCCAGCAGGGGCGGACATGGTGAAAAACTGTTTTTT. This gives the protein CASRGGHGEKLFF.

This clonotype is a singleton in its sample. The J gene is TRBJ2-3, the V gene TRBV3-1; weak D call: TRBD2 (5 bases). CDR3 length: 14 amino acids. CDR1 LGHDT and CDR2 YNNKEL come from the germline V gene (reference sequence). V lost 1 base and J 0 bases, leaving 5 bases between the germline ends. The CDR3 region has the DNA TGTGCCAGCAGCCAAGGGACTAGCACAGATACGCAGTATTTT. This gives the protein CASSQGTSTDTQYF.

This clonotype appeared many times. The V and J genes are TRBV10-2 and TRBJ2-6, with D hard to call. Germline V gene sequence: CDR1 WSHSY, CDR2 SAAADI. V shed 2 bases and J shed 2 bases, with 1 base lying between them. The CDR3 extends over 13 amino acids. CDR3: CASSEAGANVLTF. The CDR3 DNA follows: TGCGCCAGCAGTGAGGCTGGGGCCAACGTCCTGACTTTC.